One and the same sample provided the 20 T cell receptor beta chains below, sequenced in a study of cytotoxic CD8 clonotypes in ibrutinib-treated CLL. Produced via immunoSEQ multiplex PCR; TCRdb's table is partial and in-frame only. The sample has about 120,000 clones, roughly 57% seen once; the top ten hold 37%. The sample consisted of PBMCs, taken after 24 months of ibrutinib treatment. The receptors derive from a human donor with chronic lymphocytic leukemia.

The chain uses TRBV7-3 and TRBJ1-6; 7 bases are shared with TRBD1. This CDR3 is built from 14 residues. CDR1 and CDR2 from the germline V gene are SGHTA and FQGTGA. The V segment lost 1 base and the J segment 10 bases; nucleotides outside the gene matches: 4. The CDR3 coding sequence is TGTGCCAGCAGCTTAAGGCAGGGGGAGTCACCCCTCCACTTT. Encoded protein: CASSLRQGESPLHF. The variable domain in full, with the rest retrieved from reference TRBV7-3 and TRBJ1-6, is GAGVSQTPSNKVTEKGKYVELRCDPISGHTALYWYRQSLGQGPEFLIYFQGTGAADDSGLPNDRFFAVRPEGSVSTLKIQRTERGDSAVYLCASSLRQGESPLHFGNGTRLTVT.

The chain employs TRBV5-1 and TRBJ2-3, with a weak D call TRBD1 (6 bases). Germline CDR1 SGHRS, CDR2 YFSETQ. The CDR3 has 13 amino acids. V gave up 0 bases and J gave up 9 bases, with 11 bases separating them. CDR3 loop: CASSLEQGWTQYF. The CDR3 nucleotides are TGCGCCAGCAGCTTGGAGCAGGGGTGGACGCAGTATTTT. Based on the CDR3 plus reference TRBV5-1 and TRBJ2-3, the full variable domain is KAGVTQTPRYLIKTRGQQVTLSCSPISGHRSVSWYQQTPGQGLQFLFEYFSETQRNKGNFPGRFSGRQFSNSRSEMNVSTLELGDSALYLCASSLEQGWTQYFGPGTRLTVL.

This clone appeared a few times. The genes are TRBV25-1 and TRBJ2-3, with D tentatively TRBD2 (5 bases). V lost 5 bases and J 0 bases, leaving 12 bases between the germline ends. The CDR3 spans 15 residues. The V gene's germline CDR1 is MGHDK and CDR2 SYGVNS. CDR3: CASSLRVSSTDTQYF. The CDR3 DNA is TGTGCCAGCAGTCTGAGGGTCAGTAGCACAGATACGCAGTATTTT.

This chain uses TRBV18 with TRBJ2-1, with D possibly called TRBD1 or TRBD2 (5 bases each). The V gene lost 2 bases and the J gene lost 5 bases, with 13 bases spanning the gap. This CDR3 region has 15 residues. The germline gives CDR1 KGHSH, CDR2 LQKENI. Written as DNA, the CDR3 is TGTGCCAGCTCACCAAGCAGGGAGTTCCACAATGAGCAGTTCTTC. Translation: CASSPSREFHNEQFF.

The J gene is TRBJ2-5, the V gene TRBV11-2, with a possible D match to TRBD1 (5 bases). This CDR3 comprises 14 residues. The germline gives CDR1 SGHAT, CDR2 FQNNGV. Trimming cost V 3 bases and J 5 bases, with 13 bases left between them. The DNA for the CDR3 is TGTGCCAGCAGCTTGGGGATCTACAGGGAGACCCAGTACTTC. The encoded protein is CASSLGIYRETQYF.

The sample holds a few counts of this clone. The chain's CDR3 is CASGNPDTLQETQYF. The DNA for the CDR3 is TGTGCCAGCGGCAATCCGGATACGCTACAAGAGACCCAGTACTTC. The chain recombines TRBV6-6 with TRBJ2-5; the D is unclear. This CDR3 has 15 amino acids. V lost 8 bases to trimming and J lost 2 bases, with 18 bases between them. Germline V gene sequence: CDR1 MNHNY, CDR2 SVGAGI (reference sequence).

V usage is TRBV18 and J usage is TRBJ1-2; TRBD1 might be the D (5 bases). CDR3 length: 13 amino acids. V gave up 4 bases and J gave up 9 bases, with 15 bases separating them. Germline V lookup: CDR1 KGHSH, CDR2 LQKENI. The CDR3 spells CASSRSREESYTF. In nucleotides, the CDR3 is TGTGCCAGCTCACGGTCCAGGGAGGAAAGCTACACCTTC.

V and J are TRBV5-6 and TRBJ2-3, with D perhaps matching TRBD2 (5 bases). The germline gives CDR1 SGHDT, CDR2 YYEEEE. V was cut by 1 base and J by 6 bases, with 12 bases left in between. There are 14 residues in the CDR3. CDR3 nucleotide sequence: TGTGCCAGCAGCTTGACTAGTACGTCGGATACGCAGTATTTT. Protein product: CASSLTSTSDTQYF.

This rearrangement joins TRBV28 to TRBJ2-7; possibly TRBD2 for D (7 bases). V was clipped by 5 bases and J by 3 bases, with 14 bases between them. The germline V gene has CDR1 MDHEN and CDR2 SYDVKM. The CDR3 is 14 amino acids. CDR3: CASSGGGGSYEQYF. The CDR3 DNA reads TGTGCCAGCAGTGGTGGGGGGGGCAGCTACGAGCAGTACTTC.

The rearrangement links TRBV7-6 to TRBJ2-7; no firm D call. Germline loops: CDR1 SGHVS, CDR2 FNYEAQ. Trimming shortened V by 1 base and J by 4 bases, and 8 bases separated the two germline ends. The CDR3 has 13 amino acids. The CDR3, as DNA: TGTGCCAGCAGCTTAGGCGAGATATACGAGCAGTACTTC. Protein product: CASSLGEIYEQYF.

The CDR3 loop is CASSIRVSNQPQHF. CDR3 DNA sequence: TGTGCCAGTAGTATAAGGGTCTCAAATCAGCCCCAGCATTTT. This chain uses TRBV19 with TRBJ1-5; D is ambiguous. The CDR3 runs to 14 residues. V dropped 2 bases and J dropped 4 bases, with 9 bases sitting between them. Germline loops: CDR1 LNHDA, CDR2 SQIVND (reference sequence).

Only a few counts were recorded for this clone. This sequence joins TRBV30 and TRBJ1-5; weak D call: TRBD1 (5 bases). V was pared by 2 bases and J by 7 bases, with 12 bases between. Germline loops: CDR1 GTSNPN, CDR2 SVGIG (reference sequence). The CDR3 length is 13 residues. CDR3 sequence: CAWSTGRDQPQHF. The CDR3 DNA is TGTGCCTGGAGTACGGGAAGGGACCAGCCCCAGCATTTT.

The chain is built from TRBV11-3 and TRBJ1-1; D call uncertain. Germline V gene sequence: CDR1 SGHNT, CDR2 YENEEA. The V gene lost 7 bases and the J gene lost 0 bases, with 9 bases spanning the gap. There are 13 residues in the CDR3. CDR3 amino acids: CASTQQLNTEAFF. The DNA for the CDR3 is TGTGCCAGCACTCAACAGTTGAACACTGAAGCTTTCTTT.

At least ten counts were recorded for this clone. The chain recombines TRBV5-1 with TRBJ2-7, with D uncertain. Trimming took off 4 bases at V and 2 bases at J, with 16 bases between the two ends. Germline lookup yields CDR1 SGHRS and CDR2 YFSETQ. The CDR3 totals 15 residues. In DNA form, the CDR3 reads TGCGCCAGCAGCCGTAGCAGGACGGATACCTACGAGCAGTACTTC. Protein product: CASSRSRTDTYEQYF.

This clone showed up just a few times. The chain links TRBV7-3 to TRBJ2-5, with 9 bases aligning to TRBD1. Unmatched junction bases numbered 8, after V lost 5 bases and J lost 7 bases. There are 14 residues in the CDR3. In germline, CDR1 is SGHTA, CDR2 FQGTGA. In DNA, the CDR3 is TGTGCCAGCAGCCGGGACAGGGAGGCCGGGACCCAGTACTTC. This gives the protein CASSRDREAGTQYF.

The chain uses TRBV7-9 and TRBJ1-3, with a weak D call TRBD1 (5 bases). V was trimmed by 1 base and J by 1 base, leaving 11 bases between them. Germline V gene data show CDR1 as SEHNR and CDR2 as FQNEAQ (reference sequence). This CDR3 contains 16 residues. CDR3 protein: CASSLEGWMSGNTIYF. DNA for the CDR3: TGTGCCAGCAGCTTAGAGGGGTGGATGTCTGGAAACACCATATATTTT.

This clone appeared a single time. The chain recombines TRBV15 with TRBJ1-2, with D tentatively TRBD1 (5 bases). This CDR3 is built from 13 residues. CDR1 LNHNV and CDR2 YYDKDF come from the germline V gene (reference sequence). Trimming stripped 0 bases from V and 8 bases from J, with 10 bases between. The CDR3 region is CATSRDGQGGYTF. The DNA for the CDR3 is TGTGCCACCAGCAGAGATGGCCAGGGAGGCTACACCTTC.

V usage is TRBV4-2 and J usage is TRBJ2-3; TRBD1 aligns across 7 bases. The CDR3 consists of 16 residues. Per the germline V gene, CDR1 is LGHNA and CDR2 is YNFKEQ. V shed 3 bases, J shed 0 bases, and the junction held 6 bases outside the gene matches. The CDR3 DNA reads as TGTGCCAGCAGCCACCCCGACAGGGCTAGCACAGATACGCAGTATTTT. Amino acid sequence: CASSHPDRASTDTQYF.

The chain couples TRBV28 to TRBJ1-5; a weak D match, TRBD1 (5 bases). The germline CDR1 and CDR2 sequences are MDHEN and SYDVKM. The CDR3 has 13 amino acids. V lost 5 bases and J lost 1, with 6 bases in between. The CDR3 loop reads CASSRDSNQPQHF. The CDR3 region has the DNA TGTGCCAGCAGTAGGGACAGCAATCAGCCCCAGCATTTT. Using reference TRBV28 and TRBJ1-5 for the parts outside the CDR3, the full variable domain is DVKVTQSSRYLVKRTGEKVFLECVQDMDHENMFWYRQDPGLGLRLIYFSYDVKMKEKGDIPEGYSVSREKKERFSLILESASTNQTSMYLCASSRDSNQPQHFGDGTRLSIL.

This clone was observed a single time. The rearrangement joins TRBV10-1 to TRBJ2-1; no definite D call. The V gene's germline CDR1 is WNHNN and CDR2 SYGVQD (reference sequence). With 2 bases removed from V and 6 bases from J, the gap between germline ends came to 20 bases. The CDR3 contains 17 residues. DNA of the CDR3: TGCGCCAGCAGTGAGCCGAAACGGGCCCCAACAGCCAATGAGCAGTTCTTC. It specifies CASSEPKRAPTANEQFF.